This T cell receptor (beta chain) was sequenced for a study of T-cell memory formation after mild COVID-19. Study outcomes and limitations: Day 15 to 85 contracting clones showed balanced CD4/CD8; later expanders leaned CD4+.

Per the germline V gene, CDR1 is SNHLY and CDR2 is FYNNEI. The CDR3 runs to 14 residues. With V trimmed by 6 bases and J by 4 bases, 6 bases remained unmatched. A note on this clonotype: No antigen is known for it.

TCRdb ran MiXCR on the 5' RACE reads and lists one entry per CDR3 protein. The top ten clones hold about 12% of a sample with around 47,000 distinct CDR3 sequences, 7.5% to 10% of them seen once. This chain links TRBV2 with TRBJ1-5, with 7 positions matching TRBD1. This clonotype was obtained from an adult woman who had mild COVID-19 (a few samples of this study predate the infection). Cell type and time point are not known. The specimen sequenced was PBMCs or a T cell subset sorted from them (not recorded which). The CDR3 nucleotides read TGTGCCAGCAGAGGGACAGAAGGAAATCAGCCCCAGCATTTT. Encoded protein: CASRGTEGNQPQHF.